The following is a T cell receptor (beta chain) sequence with its context. This sample was included in a study of blood T cell repertoires in COVID-19. Germline CDR1 reads ENHRY; CDR2 reads SYGVKD. Trimming removed 2 bases at V and 6 bases at J, with 8 bases between. The CDR3 extends over 13 amino acids. Seattle's cohort entered during active infection and was followed longitudinally. Libraries were prepared by immunoSEQ multiplex PCR; TCRdb keeps only in-frame clonotypes and omits some of them. The repertoire has about 68,000 clones, 91% of them found once; the top ten carry roughly 7.3%. Sequences were obtained from peripheral blood. The clonotype originates from a man aged 35 to 55 with COVID-19, enrolled during active disease. The genes are TRBV10-3 and TRBJ1-5; TRBD1 might be the D (6 bases). The CDR3 nucleotides read TGTGCCATCAGTGAGGGGGGGGCTCAGCCCCAGCATTTT. It is translated as CAISEGGAQPQHF.